This T cell receptor beta chain was sequenced in a study of spatial heterogeneity in lung cancer. Turning to the study itself: Across the raw uncorrected reads, a unique TCR and UMI combination was observed, on average, more than ten times. Study conclusions and caveats: Blood showed ubiquitous tumor TCRs more often at resection than at routine follow-up.

This clonotype was detected many times. Its antigen is not known. Single TCR cDNA molecules each had their own unique molecular identifier. Each CDR3 protein is one row after TCRdb ran MiXCR on the 5' RACE reads. The sample includes about 23,000 distinct CDR3 sequences, over 3% seen only once; the top ten take 25% to 35%. Documented time point: sample taken at primary tumor resection. Whole RNA obtained from tumor, nontumor lung or frozen PBMC underwent sequencing without sorting. Samples were obtained from some 72 donors, all untreated early-stage non-small cell lung cancer patients. V gave up 1 base and J gave up 0 bases; unmatched junction bases: 2. Germline V gives CDR1 SEHNR, CDR2 FQNEAQ (reference sequence). The CDR3 has 15 residues.

V and J are TRBV7-9 and TRBJ2-7, with TRBD1 identical over 8 bases. The origin of this receptor is a female donor with early-stage non-small cell lung cancer. Sequencing used PBMCs, obtained at surgery. CDR3 DNA: TGTGCCAGCAGCTTAGTGGGACAGGTCTCCTACGAGCAGTACTTC. Translating gives CASSLVGQVSYEQYF. Full variable domain (rest looked up from reference TRBV7-9 and TRBJ2-7): DTGVSQNPRHKITKRGQNVTFRCDPISEHNRLYWYRQTLGQGPEFLTYFQNEAQLEKSRLLSDRFSAERPKGSFSTLEIQRTEQGDSAMYLCASSLVGQVSYEQYFGPGTRLTVT.